What follows describes a single T cell receptor beta chain. Sequencing used immunoSEQ multiplex PCR; TCRdb keeps in-frame clones, though not all of them. The table shows over 450,000 clones, with roughly 91% occurring only once. This sample is drawn from a study of blood T cell repertoires in COVID-19. Trimming at V came to 0 bases and at J to 2 bases, leaving 5 bases not matched to a gene. Germline values: CDR1 SGHNT, CDR2 YENEEA. The CDR3 consists of 16 residues. The TCR originated in a woman between 45 and 65 years old with COVID-19, enrolled during active disease. The sample comprised peripheral blood. The chain employs TRBV11-3 and TRBJ2-5; 8 bases line up with TRBD1. CDR3 loop: CASSLEARQGQETQYF. CDR3 bases: TGTGCCAGCAGCTTAGAAGCGAGACAGGGGCAAGAGACCCAGTACTTC.